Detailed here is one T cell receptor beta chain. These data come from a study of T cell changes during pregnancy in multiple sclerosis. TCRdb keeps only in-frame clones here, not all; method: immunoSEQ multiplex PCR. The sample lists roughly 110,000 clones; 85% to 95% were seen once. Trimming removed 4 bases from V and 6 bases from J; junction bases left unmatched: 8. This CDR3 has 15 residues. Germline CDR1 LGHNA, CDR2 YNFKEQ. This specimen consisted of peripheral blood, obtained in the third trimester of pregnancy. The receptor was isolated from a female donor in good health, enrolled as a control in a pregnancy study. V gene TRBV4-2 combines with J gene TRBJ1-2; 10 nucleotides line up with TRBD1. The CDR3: CASSPDRGTGDGYTF. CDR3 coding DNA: TGTGCCAGCAGCCCAGACCGGGGGACAGGGGATGGCTACACCTTC.